Included here is one T cell receptor beta chain sequence, with context. Its target is unknown. The sample originates from a study of CD8 T cells in Susac syndrome. About the study: Among the sequenced Susac syndrome patients, more than five had active disease while about 8 were in remission.

Study-wide results and limits: Susac-specific public clones were found in total CD8+ and CD8+ TEMRA repertoires, numbering approximately 16 and five, respectively.

RNA amounts of roughly 0.5 to 1 ug underwent reverse transcription with random hexamers. An immunoSEQ multiplex PCR generated amplified TCR beta CDR3 products spanning 54 Vbeta and 13 Jbeta. TCRdb re-analysed the immunoSEQ multiplex PCR reads in MiXCR, keeping a single row per CDR3 protein. The profile covers tens of thousands of distinct CDR3 sequences, with roughly 95% appearing a single time and 0.55% to 0.75% taken by the ten largest. The CDR3 has 15 residues. V shed 2 bases, J shed 2 bases, and the junction held 4 bases outside the gene matches. CDR1 is SGHDN, CDR2 FVKESK, per germline. The receptor was isolated from a human donor with Susac syndrome. The chain links TRBV14 to TRBJ2-5; the match to TRBD1 covers 8 bases. The sequenced material came from CD8+ T cells from PBMCs. In nucleotides, the CDR3 is TGTGCCAGCAGCCAACATCGACAGGGGCAAGAGACCCAGTACTTC. It codes for CASSQHRQGQETQYF. The full variable domain, rest sourced from reference TRBV14 and TRBJ2-5, is EAGVTQFPSHSVIEKGQTVTLRCDPISGHDNLYWYRRVMGKEIKFLLHFVKESKQDESGMPNNRFLAERTGGTYSTLKVQPAELEDSGVYFCASSQHRQGQETQYFGPGTRLLVL.